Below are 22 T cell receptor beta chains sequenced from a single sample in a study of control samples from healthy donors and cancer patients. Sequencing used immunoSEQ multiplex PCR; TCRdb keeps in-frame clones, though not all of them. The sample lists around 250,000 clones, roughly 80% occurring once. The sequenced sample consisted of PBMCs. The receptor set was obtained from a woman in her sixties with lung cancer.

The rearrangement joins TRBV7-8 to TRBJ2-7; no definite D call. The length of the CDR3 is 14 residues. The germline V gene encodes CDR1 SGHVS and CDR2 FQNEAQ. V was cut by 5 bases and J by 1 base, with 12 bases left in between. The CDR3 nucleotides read TGTGCCAGCAGCCTTGAAGTGCCATCCTACGAGCAGTACTTC. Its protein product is CASSLEVPSYEQYF.

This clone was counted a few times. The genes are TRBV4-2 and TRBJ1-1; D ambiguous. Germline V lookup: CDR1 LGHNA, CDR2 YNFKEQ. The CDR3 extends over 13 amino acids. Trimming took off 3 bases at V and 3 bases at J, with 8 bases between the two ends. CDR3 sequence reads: CASSQPLDTEAFF. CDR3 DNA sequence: TGTGCCAGCAGCCAGCCTTTGGACACTGAAGCTTTCTTT.

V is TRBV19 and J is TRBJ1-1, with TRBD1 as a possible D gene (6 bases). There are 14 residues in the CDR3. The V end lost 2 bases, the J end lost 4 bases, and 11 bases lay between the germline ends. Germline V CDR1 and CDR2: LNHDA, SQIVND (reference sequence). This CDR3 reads CASSIRSGATEAFF. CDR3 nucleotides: TGTGCCAGTAGTATACGGTCGGGGGCCACTGAAGCTTTCTTT.

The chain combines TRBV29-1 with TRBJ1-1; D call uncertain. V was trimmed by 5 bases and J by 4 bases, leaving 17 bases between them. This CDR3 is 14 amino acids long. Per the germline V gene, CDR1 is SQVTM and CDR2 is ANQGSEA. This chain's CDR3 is CSVLFPGRVTEAFF. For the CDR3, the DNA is TGCAGCGTTCTTTTTCCTGGACGAGTCACTGAAGCTTTCTTT.

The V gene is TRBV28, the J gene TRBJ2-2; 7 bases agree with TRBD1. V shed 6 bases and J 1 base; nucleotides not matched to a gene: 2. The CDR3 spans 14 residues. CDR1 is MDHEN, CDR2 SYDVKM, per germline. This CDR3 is CASRRTGNTGELFF. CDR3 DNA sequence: TGTGCCAGCAGACGGACAGGGAACACCGGGGAGCTGTTTTTT.

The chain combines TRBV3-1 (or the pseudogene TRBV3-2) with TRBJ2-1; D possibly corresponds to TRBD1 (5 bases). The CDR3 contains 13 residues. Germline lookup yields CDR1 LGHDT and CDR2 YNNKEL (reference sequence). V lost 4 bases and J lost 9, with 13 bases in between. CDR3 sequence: CASSPPAQGEQFF. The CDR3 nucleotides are TGTGCCAGCAGCCCCCCCGCCCAGGGTGAGCAGTTCTTC.

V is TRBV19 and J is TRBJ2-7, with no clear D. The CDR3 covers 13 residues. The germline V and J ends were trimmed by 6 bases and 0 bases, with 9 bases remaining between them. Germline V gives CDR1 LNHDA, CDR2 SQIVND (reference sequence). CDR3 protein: CASREAASYEQYF. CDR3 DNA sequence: TGTGCCAGTAGGGAAGCTGCCTCCTACGAGCAGTACTTC.

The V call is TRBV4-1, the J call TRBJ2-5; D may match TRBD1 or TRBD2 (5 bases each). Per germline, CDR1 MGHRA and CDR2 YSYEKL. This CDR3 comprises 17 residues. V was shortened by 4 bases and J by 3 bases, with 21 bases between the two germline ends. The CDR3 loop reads CASSLRDGRRPEETQYF. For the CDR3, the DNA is TGCGCCAGCAGCCTCCGGGACGGCCGAAGACCAGAAGAGACCCAGTACTTC.

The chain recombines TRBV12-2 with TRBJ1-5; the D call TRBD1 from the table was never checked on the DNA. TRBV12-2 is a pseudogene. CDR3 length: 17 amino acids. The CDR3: CASRFRGRRYSNQPQHF. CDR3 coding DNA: TGTGCAAGTCGCTTCAGGGGTAGACGGTATAGCAATCAGCCCCAGCATTTT.

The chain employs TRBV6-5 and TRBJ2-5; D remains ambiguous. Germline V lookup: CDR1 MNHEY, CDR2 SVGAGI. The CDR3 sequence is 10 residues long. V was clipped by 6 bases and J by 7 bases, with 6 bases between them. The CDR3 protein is CASRWGTQYF. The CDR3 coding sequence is TGTGCCAGCAGGTGGGGGACCCAGTACTTC.

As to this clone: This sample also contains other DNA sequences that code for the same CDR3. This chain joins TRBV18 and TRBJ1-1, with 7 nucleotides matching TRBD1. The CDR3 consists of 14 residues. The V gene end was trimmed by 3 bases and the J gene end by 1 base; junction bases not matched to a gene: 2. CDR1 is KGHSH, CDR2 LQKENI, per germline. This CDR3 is CASSPRQGNTEAFF. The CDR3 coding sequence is TGTGCCAGCTCACCGAGACAGGGGAACACTGAAGCTTTCTTT.

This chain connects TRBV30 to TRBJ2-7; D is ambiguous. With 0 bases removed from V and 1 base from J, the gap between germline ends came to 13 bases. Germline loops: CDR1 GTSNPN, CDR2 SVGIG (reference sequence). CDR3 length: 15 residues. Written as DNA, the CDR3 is TGTGCCTGGAGTGTACCTATACTGTGGTCCTACGAGCAGTACTTC. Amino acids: CAWSVPILWSYEQYF.

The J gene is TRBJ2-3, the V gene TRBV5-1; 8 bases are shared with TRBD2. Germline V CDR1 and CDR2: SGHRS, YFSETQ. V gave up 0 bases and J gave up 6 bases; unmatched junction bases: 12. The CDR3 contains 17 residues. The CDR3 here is CASSLAYFGGGMDTQYF. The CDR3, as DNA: TGCGCCAGCAGCTTGGCCTACTTCGGGGGGGGGATGGATACGCAGTATTTT.

CDR3 in amino acids: CSVEEGDGYTF. The CDR3 bases are TGCAGCGTTGAGGAAGGGGACGGCTACACCTTC. V usage is TRBV29-1 and J usage is TRBJ1-2, with a weak D call TRBD1 (5 bases). This CDR3 contains 11 residues. V lost 3 bases and J lost 8, with 10 bases in between. From germline, CDR1 is SQVTM and CDR2 ANQGSEA.

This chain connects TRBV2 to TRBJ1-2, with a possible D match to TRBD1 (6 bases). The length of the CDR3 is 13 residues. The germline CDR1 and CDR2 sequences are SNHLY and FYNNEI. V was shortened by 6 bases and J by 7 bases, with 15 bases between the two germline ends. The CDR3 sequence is CASSGDMESGYTF. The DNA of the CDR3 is TGTGCCAGCAGCGGGGACATGGAGAGTGGCTACACCTTC.

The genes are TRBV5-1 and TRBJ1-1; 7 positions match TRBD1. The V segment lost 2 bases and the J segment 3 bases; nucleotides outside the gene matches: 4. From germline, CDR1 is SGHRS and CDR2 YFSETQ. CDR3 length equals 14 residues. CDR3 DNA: TGCGCCAGCAGCTTTCGAGGGACAGACACTGAAGCTTTCTTT. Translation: CASSFRGTDTEAFF.

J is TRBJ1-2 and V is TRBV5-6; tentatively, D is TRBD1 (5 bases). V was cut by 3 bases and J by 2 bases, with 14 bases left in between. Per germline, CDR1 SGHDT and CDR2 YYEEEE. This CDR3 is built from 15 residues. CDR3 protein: CASSSPKSGNYGYTF. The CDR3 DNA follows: TGTGCCAGCAGCTCCCCTAAGTCAGGGAACTATGGCTACACCTTC.

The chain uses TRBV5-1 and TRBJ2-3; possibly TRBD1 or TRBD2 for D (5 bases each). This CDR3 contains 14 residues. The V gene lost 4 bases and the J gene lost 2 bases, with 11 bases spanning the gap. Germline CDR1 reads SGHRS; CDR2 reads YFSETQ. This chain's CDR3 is CASSRGRLTDTQYF. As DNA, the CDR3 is TGCGCCAGCAGCAGGGGACGCCTCACAGATACGCAGTATTTT. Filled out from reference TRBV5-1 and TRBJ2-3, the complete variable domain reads KAGVTQTPRYLIKTRGQQVTLSCSPISGHRSVSWYQQTPGQGLQFLFEYFSETQRNKGNFPGRFSGRQFSNSRSEMNVSTLELGDSALYLCASSRGRLTDTQYFGPGTRLTVL.

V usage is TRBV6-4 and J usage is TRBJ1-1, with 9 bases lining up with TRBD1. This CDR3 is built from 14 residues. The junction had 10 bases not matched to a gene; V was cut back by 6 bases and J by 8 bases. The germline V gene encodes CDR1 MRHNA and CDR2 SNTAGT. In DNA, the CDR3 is TGTGCCAGCAGCCCCACAGGGGGCCGCTTAGAAGCTTTCTTT. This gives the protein CASSPTGGRLEAFF.

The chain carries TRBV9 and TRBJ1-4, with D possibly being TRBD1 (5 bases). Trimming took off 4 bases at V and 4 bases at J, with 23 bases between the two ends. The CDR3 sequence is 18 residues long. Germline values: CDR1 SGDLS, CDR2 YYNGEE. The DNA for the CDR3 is TGTGCCAGCAGCCCCACCTCCAGAACGACAGACATTAATGAAAAACTGTTTTTT. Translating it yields CASSPTSRTTDINEKLFF.

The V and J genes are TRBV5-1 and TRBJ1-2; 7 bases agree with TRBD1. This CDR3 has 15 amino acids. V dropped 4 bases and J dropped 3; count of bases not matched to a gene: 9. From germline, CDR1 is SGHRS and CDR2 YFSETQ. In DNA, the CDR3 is TGCGCCAGCAGCGGGGGGACAGCACAAGACTATGGCTACACCTTC. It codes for CASSGGTAQDYGYTF.

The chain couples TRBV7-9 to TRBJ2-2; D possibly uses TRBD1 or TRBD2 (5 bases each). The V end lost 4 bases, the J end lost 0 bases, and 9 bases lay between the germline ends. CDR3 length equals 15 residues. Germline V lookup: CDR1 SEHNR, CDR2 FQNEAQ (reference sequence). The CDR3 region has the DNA TGTGCCAGCAGCTGGGACCTATCGAACACCGGGGAGCTGTTTTTT. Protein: CASSWDLSNTGELFF.